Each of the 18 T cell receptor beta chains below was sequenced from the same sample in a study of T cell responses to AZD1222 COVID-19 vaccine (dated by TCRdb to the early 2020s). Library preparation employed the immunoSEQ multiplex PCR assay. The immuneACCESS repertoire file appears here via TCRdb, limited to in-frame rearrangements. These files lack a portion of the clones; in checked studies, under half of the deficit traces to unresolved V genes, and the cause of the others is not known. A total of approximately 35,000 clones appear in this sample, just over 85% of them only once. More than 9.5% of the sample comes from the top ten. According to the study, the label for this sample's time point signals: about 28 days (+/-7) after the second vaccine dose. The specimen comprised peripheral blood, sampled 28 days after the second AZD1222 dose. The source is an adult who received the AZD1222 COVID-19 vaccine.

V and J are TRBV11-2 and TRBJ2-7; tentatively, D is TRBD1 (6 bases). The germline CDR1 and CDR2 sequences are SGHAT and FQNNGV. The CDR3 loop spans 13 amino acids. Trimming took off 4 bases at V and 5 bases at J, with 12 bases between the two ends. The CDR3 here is CASSSRGMHEQYF. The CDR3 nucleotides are TGTGCCAGCAGCTCGAGGGGGATGCACGAGCAGTACTTC.

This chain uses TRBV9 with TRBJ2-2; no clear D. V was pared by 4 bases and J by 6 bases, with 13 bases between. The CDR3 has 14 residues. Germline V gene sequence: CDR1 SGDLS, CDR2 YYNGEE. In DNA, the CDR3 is TGTGCCAGCAGCCCCCGCCCAGGTCCCGGGGAGCTGTTTTTT. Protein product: CASSPRPGPGELFF.

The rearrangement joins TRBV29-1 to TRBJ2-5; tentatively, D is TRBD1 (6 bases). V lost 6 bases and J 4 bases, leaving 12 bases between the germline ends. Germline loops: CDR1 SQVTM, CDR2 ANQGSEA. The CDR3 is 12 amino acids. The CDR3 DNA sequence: TGCAGCGTGGGGGACATCGGAGAGACCCAGTACTTC. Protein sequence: CSVGDIGETQYF.

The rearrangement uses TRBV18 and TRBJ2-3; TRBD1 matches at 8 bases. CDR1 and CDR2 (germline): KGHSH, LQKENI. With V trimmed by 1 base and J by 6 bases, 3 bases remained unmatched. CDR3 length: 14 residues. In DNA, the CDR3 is TGTGCCAGCTCACCACAACAGGGGGGCGATACGCAGTATTTT. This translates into CASSPQQGGDTQYF.

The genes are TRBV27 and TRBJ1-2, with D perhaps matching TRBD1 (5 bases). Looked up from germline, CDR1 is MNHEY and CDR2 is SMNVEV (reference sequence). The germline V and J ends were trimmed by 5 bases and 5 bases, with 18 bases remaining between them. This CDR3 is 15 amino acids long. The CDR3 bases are TGTGCCAGCAGTAGATGGGACGCTGTTCTGTATGGCTACACCTTC. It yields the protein CASSRWDAVLYGYTF.

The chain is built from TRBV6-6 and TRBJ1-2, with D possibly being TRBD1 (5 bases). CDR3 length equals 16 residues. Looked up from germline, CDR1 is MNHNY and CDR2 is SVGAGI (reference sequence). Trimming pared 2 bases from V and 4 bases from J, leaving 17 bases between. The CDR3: CASSYGPGGDLYGYTF. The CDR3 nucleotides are TGTGCCAGCAGTTACGGCCCCGGAGGGGATCTCTATGGCTACACCTTC.

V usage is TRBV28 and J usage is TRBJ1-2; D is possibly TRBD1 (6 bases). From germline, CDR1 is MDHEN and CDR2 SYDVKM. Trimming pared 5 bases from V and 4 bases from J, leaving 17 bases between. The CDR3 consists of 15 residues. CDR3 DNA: TGTGCCAGCAGTACGGCTCCGGGACAAAGCTATGGCTACACCTTC. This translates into CASSTAPGQSYGYTF.

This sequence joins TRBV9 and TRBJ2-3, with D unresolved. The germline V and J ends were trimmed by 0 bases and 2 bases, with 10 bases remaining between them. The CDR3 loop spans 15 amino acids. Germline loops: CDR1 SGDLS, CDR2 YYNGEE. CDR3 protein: CASSVAAQNTDTQYF. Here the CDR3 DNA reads TGTGCCAGCAGCGTAGCTGCACAGAACACAGATACGCAGTATTTT.

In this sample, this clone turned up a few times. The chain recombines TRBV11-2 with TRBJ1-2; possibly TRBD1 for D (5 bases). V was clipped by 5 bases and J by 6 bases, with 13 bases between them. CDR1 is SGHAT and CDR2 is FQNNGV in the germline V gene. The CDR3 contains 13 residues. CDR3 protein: CASSPTSQDGYTF. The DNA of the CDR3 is TGTGCCAGCAGCCCCACCTCACAGGATGGCTACACCTTC.

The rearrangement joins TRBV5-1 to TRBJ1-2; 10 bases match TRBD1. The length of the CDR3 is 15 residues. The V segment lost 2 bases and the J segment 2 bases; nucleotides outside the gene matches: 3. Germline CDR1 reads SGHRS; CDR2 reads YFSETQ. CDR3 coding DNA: TGCGCCAGCAGCTTTCAGGGACAGGGGAACTATGGCTACACCTTC. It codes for CASSFQGQGNYGYTF.

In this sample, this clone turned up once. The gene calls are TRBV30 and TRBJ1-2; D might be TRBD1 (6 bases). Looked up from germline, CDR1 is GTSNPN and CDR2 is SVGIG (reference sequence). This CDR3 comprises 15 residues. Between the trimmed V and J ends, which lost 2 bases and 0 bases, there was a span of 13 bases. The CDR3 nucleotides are TGTGCCTGGAGTATTCACAGGGAATCTAACTATGGCTACACCTTC. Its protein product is CAWSIHRESNYGYTF.

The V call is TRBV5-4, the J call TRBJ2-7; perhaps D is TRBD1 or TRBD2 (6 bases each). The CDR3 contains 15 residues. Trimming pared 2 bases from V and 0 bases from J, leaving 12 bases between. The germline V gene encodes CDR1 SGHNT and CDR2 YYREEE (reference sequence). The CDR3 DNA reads TGTGCCAGCAGCTTCGGGGGCCCTTCCTCCTACGAGCAGTACTTC. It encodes CASSFGGPSSYEQYF.

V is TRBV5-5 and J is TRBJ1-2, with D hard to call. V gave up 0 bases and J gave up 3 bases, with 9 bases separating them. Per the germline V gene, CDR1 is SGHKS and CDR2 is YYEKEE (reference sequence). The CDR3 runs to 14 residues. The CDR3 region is CASSLGGLDYGYTF. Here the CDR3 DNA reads TGTGCCAGCAGCTTGGGGGGTTTAGACTATGGCTACACCTTC.

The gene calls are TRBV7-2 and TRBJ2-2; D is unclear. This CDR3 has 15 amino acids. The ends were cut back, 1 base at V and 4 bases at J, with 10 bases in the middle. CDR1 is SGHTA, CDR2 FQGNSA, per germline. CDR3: CASSLDGRGTGELFF. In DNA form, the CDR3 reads TGTGCCAGCAGCTTAGACGGGCGCGGCACCGGGGAGCTGTTTTTT.

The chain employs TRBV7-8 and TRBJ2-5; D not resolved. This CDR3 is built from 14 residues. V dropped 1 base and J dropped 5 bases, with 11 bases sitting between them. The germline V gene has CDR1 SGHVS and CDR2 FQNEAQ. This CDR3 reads CASSLEVPWETQYF. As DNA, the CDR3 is TGTGCCAGCAGCTTAGAGGTGCCGTGGGAGACCCAGTACTTC.

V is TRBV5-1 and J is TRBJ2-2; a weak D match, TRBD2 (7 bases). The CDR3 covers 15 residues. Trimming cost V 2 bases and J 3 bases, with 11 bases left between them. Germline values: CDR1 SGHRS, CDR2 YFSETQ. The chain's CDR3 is CASSLQGGDTGELFF. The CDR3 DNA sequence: TGCGCCAGCAGCTTACAGGGAGGGGACACCGGGGAGCTGTTTTTT.

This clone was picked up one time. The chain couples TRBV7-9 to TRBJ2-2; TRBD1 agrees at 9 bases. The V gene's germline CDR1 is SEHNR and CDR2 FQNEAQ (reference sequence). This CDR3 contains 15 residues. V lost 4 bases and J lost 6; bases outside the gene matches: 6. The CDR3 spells CASSSRTGDSGELFF. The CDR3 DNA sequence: TGTGCCAGCAGCTCTCGGACAGGGGATTCCGGGGAGCTGTTTTTT.

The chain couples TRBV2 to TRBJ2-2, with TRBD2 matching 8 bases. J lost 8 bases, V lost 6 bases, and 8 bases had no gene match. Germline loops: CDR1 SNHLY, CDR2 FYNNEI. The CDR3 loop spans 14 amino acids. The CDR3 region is CASSPSRLAGELFF. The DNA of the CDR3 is TGTGCCAGCAGCCCCTCCCGACTAGCGGGGGAGCTGTTTTTT. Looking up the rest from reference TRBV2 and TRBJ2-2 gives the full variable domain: EPEVTQTPSHQVTQMGQEVILRCVPISNHLYFYWYRQILGQKVEFLVSFYNNEISEKSEIFDDQFSVERPDGSNFTLKIRSTKLEDSAMYFCASSPSRLAGELFFGEGSRLTVL.